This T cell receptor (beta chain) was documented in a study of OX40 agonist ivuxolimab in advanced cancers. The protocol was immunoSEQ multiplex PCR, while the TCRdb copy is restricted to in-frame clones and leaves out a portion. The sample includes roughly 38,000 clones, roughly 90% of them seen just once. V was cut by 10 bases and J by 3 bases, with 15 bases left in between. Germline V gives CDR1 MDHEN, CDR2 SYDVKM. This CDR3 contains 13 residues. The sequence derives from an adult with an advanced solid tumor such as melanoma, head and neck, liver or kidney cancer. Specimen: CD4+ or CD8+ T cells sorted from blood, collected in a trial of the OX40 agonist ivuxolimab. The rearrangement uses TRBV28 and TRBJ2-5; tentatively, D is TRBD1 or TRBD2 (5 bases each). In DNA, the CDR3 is TGTGCCACCTGGGACGGCTGGAAAGAGACCCAGTACTTC. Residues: CATWDGWKETQYF.